The rows below give T cell receptor beta chains drawn from one sample of a study of radiotherapy plus CTLA-4 blockade in lung cancer. Repertoires were generated with immunoSEQ multiplex PCR, while TCRdb's copy carries only in-frame clones and drops some. The sample includes about 66,000 clones, around 81% of them seen just once. The source was peripheral blood, collected from a patient treated with radiotherapy plus ipilimumab. Every receptor here comes from a human donor with non-small cell lung cancer who had a partial response to radiotherapy plus ipilimumab. Both conserved end residues are part of each CDR3. A D gene is named only where the DNA matches it firmly. Size tells how often a clone was seen (once, few, many) or the class of an expanded clone, and some rows leave it out.

clone_size: .
d_call: TRBD1
v_call: TRBV5-3
j_call: TRBJ2-7
cdr3_aa: CARSPGTGSSYEQYF
cdr3_nt: TGTGCCAGAAGCCCTGGGACAGGGTCTTCCTACGAGCAGTACTTC

clone_size: .
d_call: TRBD1
v_call: TRBV19
j_call: TRBJ1-5
cdr3_aa: CASSIVTVPGGIFKPQHF
cdr3_nt: TGTGCCAGTAGTATAGTAACGGTGCCAGGGGGAATATTTAAGCCCCAGCATTTT

clone_size: .
d_call: TRBD2
v_call: TRBV19
j_call: TRBJ2-5
cdr3_aa: CASSPVAGEGTQYF
cdr3_nt: TGTGCCAGTAGCCCGGTAGCGGGAGAAGGCACCCAGTACTTC

clone_size: .
d_call: .
v_call: TRBV5-1
j_call: TRBJ2-3
cdr3_aa: CASSSAGTSLTDTQYF
cdr3_nt: TGCGCCAGCAGCTCAGCTGGGACTTCTCTCACAGATACGCAGTATTTT

clone_size: .
d_call: .
v_call: TRBV7-3
j_call: TRBJ2-1
cdr3_aa: CASSLPGSSYNEQFF
cdr3_nt: TGTGCCAGCAGCCTACCGGGGAGCTCCTACAATGAGCAGTTCTTC

clone_size: .
d_call: .
v_call: TRBV27
j_call: TRBJ2-4
cdr3_aa: CASSSRGGGRAKNIQYF
cdr3_nt: TGTGCCAGCAGTTCCCGGGGCGGGGGCAGAGCCAAAAACATTCAGTACTTC

clone_size: .
d_call: TRBD1
v_call: TRBV5-1
j_call: TRBJ2-5
cdr3_aa: CASSSRDRLEETQYF
cdr3_nt: TGCGCCAGCAGCTCAAGGGACAGATTAGAAGAGACCCAGTACTTC

clone_size: once
d_call: TRBD1
v_call: TRBV28
j_call: TRBJ2-5
cdr3_aa: CATHRGQGAETQYF
cdr3_nt: TGTGCCACCCACCGGGGACAGGGGGCAGAGACCCAGTACTTC

clone_size: .
d_call: .
v_call: TRBV18
j_call: TRBJ2-3
cdr3_aa: CASSPPQAYTQYF
cdr3_nt: TGTGCCAGCTCACCACCCCAGGCCTATACGCAGTATTTT

clone_size: .
d_call: TRBD2
v_call: TRBV5-1
j_call: TRBJ2-4
cdr3_aa: CASSLGLGREGRLAKNIQYF
cdr3_nt: TGCGCCAGCAGCTTGGGGCTAGGGCGGGAGGGCCGATTAGCCAAAAACATTCAGTACTTC

clone_size: .
d_call: TRBD1
v_call: TRBV19
j_call: TRBJ1-2
cdr3_aa: CASSTARTGDGYTF
cdr3_nt: TGTGCCAGTAGCACCGCTAGGACAGGGGATGGCTACACCTTC

clone_size: .
d_call: .
v_call: TRBV27
j_call: TRBJ2-1
cdr3_aa: CASRQDRDTSYNEQFF
cdr3_nt: TGTGCCAGCAGACAAGATCGGGACACTTCCTACAATGAGCAGTTCTTC

clone_size: .
d_call: .
v_call: TRBV28
j_call: TRBJ2-7
cdr3_aa: CASGGPTRYEQYF
cdr3_nt: TGTGCCAGCGGGGGCCCTACAAGGTACGAGCAGTACTTC

clone_size: .
d_call: .
v_call: TRBV7-3
j_call: TRBJ2-2
cdr3_aa: CASSFSTNTGELFF
cdr3_nt: TGTGCCAGCAGTTTCTCTACTAACACCGGGGAGCTGTTTTTT

clone_size: .
d_call: TRBD1
v_call: TRBV5-8
j_call: TRBJ1-5
cdr3_aa: CASSLTRGRSNQPQHF
cdr3_nt: TGTGCCAGCAGCCTGACCAGGGGGCGTAGCAATCAGCCCCAGCATTTT